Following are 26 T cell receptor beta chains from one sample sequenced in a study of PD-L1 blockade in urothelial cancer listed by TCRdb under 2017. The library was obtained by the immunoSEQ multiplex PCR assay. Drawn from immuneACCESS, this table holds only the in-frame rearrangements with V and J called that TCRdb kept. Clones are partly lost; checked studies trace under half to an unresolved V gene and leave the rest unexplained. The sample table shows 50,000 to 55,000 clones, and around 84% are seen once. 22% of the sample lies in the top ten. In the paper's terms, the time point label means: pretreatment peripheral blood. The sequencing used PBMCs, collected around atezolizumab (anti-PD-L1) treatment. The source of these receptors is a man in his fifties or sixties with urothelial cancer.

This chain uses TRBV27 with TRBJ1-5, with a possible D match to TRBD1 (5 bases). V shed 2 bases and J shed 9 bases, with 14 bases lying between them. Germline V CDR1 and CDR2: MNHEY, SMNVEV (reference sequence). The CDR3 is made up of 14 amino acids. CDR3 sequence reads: CASSLLSGTRPQHF. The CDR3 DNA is TGTGCCAGCAGTTTACTCTCGGGGACTAGGCCCCAGCATTTT.

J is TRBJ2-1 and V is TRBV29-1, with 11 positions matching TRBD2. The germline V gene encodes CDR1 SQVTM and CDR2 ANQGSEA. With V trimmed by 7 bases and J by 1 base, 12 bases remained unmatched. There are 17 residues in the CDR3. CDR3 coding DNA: TGCAGCGGGACCGGGACTAGCGGAGGGACGTCCTACAATGAGCAGTTCTTC. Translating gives CSGTGTSGGTSYNEQFF.

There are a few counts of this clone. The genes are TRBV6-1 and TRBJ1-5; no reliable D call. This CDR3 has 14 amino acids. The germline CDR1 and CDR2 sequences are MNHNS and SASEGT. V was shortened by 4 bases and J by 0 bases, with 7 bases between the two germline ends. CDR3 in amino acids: CASSVSGSNQPQHF. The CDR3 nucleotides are TGTGCCAGCAGTGTTTCAGGTAGCAATCAGCCCCAGCATTTT.

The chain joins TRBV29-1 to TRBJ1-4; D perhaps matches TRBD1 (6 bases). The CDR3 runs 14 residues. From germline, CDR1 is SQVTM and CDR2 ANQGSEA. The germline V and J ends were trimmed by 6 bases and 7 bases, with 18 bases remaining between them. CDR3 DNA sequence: TGCAGCGTCTCCCCTACAGGGTGGGCTGAAAAACTGTTTTTT. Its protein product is CSVSPTGWAEKLFF.

CDR3 amino acids: CASREDTAGNTIYF. Written as DNA, the CDR3 is TGTGCCAGCAGAGAGGACACGGCTGGAAACACCATATATTTT. This chain connects TRBV2 to TRBJ1-3, with TRBD1 as a possible D gene (5 bases). The V gene lost 6 bases and the J gene lost 2 bases, with 11 bases spanning the gap. Germline loops: CDR1 SNHLY, CDR2 FYNNEI. The CDR3 has 14 amino acids.

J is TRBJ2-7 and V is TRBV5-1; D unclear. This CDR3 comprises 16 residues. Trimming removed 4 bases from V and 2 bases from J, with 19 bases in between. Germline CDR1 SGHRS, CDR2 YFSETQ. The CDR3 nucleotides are TGCGCCAGCAGCCCCCAGGTCTCAGCTTCTACCTACGAGCAGTACTTC. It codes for CASSPQVSASTYEQYF.

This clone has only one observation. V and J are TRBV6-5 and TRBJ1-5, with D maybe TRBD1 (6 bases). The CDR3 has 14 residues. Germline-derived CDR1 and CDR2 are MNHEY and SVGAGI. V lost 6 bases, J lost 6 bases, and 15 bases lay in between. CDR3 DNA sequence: TGTGCCAGCAGGTCTACAGGGTACGGTCAGCCCCAGCATTTT. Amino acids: CASRSTGYGQPQHF.

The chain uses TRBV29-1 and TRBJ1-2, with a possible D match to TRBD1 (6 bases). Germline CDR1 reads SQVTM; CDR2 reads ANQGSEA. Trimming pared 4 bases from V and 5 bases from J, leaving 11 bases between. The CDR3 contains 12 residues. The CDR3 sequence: CSVVGGEYGYTF. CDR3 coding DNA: TGCAGCGTTGTAGGGGGGGAATATGGCTACACCTTC.

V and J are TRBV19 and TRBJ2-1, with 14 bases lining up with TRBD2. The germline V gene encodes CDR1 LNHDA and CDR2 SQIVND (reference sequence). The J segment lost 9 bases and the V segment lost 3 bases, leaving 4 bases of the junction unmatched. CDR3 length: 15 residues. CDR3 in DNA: TGTGCCAGTAGTATGCGGACTAGCGGGGGGAGTGAGCAGTTCTTC. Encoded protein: CASSMRTSGGSEQFF.

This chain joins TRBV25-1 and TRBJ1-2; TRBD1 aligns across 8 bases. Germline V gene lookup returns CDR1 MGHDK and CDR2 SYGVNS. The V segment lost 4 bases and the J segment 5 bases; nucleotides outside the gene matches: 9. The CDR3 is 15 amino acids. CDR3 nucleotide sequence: TGTGCCAGCAGTGTTGGCAGGGGGCTTGAATATGGCTACACCTTC. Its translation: CASSVGRGLEYGYTF.

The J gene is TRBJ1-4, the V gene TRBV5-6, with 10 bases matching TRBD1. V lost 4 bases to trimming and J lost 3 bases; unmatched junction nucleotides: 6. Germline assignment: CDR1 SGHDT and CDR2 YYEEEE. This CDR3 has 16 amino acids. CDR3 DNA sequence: TGTGCCAGCAGCCGAAGACAGGGGGCCCCTAATGAAAAACTGTTTTTT. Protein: CASSRRQGAPNEKLFF.

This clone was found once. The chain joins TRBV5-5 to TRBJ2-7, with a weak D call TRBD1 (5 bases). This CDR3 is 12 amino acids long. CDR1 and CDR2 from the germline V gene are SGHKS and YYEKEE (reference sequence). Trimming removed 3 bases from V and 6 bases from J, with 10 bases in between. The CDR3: CASSSERGEQYF. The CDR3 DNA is TGTGCCAGCAGCTCTGAAAGGGGCGAGCAGTACTTC.

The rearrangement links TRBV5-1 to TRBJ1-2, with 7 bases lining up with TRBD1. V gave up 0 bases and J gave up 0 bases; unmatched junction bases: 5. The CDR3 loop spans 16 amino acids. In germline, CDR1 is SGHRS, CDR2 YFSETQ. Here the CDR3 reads CASSLAAGTANYGYTF. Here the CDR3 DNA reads TGCGCCAGCAGCTTGGCCGCCGGGACAGCTAACTATGGCTACACCTTC. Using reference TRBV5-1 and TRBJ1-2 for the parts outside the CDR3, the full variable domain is KAGVTQTPRYLIKTRGQQVTLSCSPISGHRSVSWYQQTPGQGLQFLFEYFSETQRNKGNFPGRFSGRQFSNSRSEMNVSTLELGDSALYLCASSLAAGTANYGYTFGSGTRLTVV.

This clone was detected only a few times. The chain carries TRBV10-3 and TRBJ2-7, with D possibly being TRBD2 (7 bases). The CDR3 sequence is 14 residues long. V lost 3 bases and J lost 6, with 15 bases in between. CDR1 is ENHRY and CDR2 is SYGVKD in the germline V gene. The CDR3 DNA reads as TGTGCCATCAGTGAAGGGGGGGATCGGGGCGAGCAGTACTTC. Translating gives CAISEGGDRGEQYF.

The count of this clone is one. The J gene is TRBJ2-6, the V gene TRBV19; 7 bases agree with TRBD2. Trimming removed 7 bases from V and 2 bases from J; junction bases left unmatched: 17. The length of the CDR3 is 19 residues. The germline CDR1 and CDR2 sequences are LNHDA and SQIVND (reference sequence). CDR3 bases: TGTGCCAGTACCACCCCCTCCGGGGGGAGAGAGACTGGGGCCAACGTCCTGACTTTC. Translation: CASTTPSGGRETGANVLTF.

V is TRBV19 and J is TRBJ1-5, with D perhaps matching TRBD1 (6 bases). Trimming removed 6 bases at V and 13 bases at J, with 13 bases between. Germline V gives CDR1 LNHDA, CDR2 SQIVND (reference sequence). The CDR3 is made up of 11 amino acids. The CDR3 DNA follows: TGTGCCAGTAGAACAGGGTGGTCGCAGCATTTT. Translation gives CASRTGWSQHF.

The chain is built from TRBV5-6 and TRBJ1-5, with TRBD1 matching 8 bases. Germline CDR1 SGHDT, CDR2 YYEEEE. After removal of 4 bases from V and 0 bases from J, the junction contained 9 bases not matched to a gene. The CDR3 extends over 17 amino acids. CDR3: CASSIRQGSYSNQPQHF. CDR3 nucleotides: TGTGCCAGCAGCATCCGACAGGGGAGCTATAGCAATCAGCCCCAGCATTTT.

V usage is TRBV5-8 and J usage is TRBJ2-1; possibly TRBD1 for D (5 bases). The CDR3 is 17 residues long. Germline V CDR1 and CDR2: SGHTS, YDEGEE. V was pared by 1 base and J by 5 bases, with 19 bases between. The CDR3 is CASSLMFRVEAHNEQFF. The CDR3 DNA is TGTGCCAGCAGCTTGATGTTCAGGGTGGAAGCGCACAATGAGCAGTTCTTC. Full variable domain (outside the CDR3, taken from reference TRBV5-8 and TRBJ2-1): EAGVTQSPTHLIKTRGQQATLRCSPISGHTSVYWYQQALGLGLQFLLWYDEGEERNRGNFPPRFSGRQFPNYSSELNVNALELEDSALYLCASSLMFRVEAHNEQFFGPGTRLTVL.

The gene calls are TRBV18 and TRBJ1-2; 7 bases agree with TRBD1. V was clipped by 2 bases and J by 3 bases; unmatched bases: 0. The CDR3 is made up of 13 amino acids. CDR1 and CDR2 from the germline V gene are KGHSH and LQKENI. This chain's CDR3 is CASSPGTDYGYTF. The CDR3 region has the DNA TGTGCCAGCTCACCAGGGACAGACTATGGCTACACCTTC. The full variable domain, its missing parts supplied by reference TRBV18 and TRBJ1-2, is NAGVMQNPRHLVRRRGQEARLRCSPMKGHSHVYWYRQLPEEGLKFMVYLQKENIIDESGMPKERFSAEFPKEGPSILRIQQVVRGDSAAYFCASSPGTDYGYTFGSGTRLTVV.

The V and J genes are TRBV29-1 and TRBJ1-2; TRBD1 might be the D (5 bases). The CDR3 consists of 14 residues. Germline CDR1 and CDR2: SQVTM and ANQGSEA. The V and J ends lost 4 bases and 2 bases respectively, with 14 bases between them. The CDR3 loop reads CSVGTGGSNYGYTF. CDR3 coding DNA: TGCAGCGTTGGTACGGGGGGTTCGAACTATGGCTACACCTTC.

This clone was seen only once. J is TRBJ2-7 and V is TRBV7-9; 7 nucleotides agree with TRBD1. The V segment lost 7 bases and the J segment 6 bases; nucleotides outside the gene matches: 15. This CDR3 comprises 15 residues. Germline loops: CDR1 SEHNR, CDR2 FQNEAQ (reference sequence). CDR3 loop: CASTYSLGTEAEQYF. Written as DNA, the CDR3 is TGTGCCAGCACCTATTCCTTGGGGACAGAAGCCGAGCAGTACTTC.

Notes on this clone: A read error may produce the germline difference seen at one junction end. CDR3 DNA sequence: TGTGCTAGCAGCCCCAGCGTGTACACAGATACGCAGTATTTT. The encoded protein is CASSPSVYTDTQYF. The genes are TRBV7-7 and TRBJ2-3; no clear D. The CDR3 consists of 14 residues. Germline CDR1 and CDR2: SSHAT and FNYEAQ (reference sequence).

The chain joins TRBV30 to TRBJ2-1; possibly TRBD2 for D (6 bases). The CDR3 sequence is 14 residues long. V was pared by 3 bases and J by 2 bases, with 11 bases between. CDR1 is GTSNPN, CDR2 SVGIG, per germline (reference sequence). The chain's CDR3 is CAWRGSGPYNEQFF. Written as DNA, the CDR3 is TGTGCCTGGAGGGGTAGCGGCCCCTACAATGAGCAGTTCTTC.

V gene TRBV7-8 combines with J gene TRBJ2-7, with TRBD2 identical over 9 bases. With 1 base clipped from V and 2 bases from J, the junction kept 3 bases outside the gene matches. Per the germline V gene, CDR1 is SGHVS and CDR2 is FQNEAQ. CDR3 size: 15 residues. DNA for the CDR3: TGTGCCAGCAGCTTAGTAGCGGGGGTACCCTACGAGCAGTACTTC. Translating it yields CASSLVAGVPYEQYF.

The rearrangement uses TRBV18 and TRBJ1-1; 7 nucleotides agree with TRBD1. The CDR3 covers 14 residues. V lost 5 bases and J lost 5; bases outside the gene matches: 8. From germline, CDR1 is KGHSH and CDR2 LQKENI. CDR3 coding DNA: TGTGCCAGCTCAACAACAGGGGTAGAGACTGAAGCTTTCTTT. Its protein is CASSTTGVETEAFF. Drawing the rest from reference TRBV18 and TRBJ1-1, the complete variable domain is NAGVMQNPRHLVRRRGQEARLRCSPMKGHSHVYWYRQLPEEGLKFMVYLQKENIIDESGMPKERFSAEFPKEGPSILRIQQVVRGDSAAYFCASSTTGVETEAFFGQGTRLTVV.

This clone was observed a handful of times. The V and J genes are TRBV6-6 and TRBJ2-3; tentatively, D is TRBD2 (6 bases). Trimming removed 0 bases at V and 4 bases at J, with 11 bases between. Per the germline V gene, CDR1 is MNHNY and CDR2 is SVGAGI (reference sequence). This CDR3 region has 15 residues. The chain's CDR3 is CASSYSPGAADTQYF. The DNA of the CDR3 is TGTGCCAGCAGTTACTCGCCGGGAGCTGCAGATACGCAGTATTTT.